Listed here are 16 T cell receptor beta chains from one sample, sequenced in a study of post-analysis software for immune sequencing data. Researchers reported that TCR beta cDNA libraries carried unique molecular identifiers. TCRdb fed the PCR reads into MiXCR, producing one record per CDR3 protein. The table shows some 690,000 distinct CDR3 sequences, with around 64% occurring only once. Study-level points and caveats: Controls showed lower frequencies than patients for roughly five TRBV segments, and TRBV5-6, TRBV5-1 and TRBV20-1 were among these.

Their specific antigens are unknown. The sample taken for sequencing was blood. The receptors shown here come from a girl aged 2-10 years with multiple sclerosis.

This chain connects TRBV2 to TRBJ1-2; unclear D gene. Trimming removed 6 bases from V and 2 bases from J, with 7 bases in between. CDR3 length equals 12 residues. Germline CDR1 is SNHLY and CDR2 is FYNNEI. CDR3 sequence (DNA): TGTGCCAGCAGGGCCGGCAACTATGGCTACACCTTC. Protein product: CASRAGNYGYTF.

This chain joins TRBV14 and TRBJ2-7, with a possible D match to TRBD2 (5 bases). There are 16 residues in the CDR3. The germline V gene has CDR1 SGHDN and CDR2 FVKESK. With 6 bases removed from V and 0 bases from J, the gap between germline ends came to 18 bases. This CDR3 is CASRPGSRAGSYEQYF. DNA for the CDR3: TGTGCCAGCAGACCTGGATCGCGGGCAGGCTCCTACGAGCAGTACTTC.

In DNA, the CDR3 is TGCAGTGCTAGGGGCGGGCAAGGGAGGCAGTTCTTC. Translated, it gives CSARGGQGRQFF. The chain combines TRBV20-1 with TRBJ2-1, with TRBD2 as a possible D gene (5 bases). CDR1 is DFQATT, CDR2 SNEGSKA, per germline (reference sequence). V was trimmed by 3 bases and J by 12 bases, leaving 15 bases between them. The CDR3 spans 12 residues.

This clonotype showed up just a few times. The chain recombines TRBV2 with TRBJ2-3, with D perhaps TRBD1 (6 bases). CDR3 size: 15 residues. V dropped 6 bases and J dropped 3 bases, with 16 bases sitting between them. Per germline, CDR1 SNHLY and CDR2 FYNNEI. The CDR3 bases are TGTGCCAGCAGGGCTTCAGGGGTTCGAACAGATACGCAGTATTTT. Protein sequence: CASRASGVRTDTQYF.

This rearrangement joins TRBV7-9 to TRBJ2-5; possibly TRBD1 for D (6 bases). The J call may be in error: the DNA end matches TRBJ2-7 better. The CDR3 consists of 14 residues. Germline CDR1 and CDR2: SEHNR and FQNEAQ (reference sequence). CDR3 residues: CASSLEGQLDEQYF. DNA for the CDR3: TGTGCCAGCAGCTTAGAAGGACAGCTTGACGAGCAGTACTTC.

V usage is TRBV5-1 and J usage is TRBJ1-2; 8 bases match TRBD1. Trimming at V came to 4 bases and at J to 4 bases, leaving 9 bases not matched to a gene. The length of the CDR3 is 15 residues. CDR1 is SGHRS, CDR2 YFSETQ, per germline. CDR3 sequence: CASSHPGQGIYGYTF. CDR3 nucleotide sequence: TGCGCCAGCAGCCATCCAGGACAGGGAATCTATGGCTACACCTTC.

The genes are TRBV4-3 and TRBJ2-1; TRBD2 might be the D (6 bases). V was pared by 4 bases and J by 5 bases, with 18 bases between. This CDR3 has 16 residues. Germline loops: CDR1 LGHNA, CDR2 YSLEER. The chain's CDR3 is CASSPGAGGNNNEQFF. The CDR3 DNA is TGCGCCAGCAGCCCTGGGGCCGGGGGAAATAACAATGAGCAGTTCTTC.

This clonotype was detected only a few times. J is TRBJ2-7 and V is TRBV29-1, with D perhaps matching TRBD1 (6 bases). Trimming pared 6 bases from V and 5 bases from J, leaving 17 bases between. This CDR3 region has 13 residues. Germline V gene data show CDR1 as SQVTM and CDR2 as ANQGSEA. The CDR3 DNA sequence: TGCAGCGTCGGAACCGGGACAAGCGACGAGCAGTACTTC. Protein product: CSVGTGTSDEQYF.

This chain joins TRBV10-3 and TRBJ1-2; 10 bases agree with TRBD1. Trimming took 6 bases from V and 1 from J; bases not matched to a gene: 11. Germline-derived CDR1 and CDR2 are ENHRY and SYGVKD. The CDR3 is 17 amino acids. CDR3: CAISPGQGSAGNYGYTF. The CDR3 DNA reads TGTGCCATCAGCCCGGGACAGGGGTCCGCCGGTAACTATGGCTACACCTTC.

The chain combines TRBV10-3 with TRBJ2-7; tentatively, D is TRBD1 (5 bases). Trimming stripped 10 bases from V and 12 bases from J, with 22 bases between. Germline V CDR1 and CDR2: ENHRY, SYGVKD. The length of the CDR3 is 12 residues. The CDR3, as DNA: TGTGCCAGGTCTGGACACGCCGCCGAAGGGTACTTC. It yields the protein CARSGHAAEGYF.

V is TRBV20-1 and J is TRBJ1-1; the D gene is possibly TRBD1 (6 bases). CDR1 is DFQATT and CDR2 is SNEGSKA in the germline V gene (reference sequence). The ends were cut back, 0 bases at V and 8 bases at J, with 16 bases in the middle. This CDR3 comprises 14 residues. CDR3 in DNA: TGCAGTGCTAGAGATAGGGAAGGGGGTGTCGAAGCTTTCTTT. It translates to CSARDREGGVEAFF.

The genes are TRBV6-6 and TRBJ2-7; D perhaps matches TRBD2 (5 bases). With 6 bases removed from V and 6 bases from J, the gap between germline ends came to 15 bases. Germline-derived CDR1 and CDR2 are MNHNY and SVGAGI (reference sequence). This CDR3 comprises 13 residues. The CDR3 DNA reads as TGTGCCAGCAGCCGTTCCGGGAAAATCGAGCAGTACTTC. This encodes CASSRSGKIEQYF.

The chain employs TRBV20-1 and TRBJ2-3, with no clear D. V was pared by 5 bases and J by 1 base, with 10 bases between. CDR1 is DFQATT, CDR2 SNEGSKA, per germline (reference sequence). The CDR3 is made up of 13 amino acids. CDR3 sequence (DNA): TGCAGTGCTGAAATGGACGGCACAGATACGCAGTATTTT. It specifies CSAEMDGTDTQYF.

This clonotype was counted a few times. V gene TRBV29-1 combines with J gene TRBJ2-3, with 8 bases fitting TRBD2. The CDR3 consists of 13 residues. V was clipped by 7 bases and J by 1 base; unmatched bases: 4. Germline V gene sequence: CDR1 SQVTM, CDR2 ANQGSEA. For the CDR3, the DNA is TGCAGCGCGGGGGGGTCACGCACAGATACGCAGTATTTT. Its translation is CSAGGSRTDTQYF.

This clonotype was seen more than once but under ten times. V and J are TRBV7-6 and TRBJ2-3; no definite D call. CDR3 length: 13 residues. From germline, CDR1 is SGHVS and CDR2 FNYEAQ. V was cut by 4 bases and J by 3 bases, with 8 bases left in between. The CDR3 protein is CASSSIRTDTQYF. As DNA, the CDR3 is TGTGCCAGCAGCTCTATTCGTACAGATACGCAGTATTTT.

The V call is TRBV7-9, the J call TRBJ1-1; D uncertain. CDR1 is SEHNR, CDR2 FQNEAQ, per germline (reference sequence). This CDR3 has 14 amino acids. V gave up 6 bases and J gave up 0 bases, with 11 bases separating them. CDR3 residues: CASSKSSMNTEAFF. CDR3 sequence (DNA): TGTGCCAGCAGTAAGTCGAGTATGAACACTGAAGCTTTCTTT. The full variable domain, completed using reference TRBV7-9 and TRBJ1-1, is DTGVSQNPRHKITKRGQNVTFRCDPISEHNRLYWYRQTLGQGPEFLTYFQNEAQLEKSRLLSDRFSAERPKGSFSTLEIQRTEQGDSAMYLCASSKSSMNTEAFFGQGTRLTVV.